This T cell receptor beta chain was recovered during a study of PD-L1 blockade in urothelial cancer. Metastatic or locally advanced urothelial carcinoma was present in the patients. V was pared by 6 bases and J by 0 bases, with 8 bases between. The germline CDR1 and CDR2 sequences are MNHEY and SVGAGI. The CDR3 loop spans 14 amino acids. Profiling relied on immunoSEQ multiplex PCR, and the TCRdb table lists in-frame clones only, not all of them. There are tens of thousands of clones in the sample; less than 90% occur only once, and 9.6% lies in the top ten. The sample consisted of PBMCs, taken around atezolizumab (anti-PD-L1) treatment. This clonotype was obtained from an older man with urothelial cancer. V and J are TRBV6-5 and TRBJ1-4, with D unclear. The CDR3 spells CASSYSATNEKLFF. CDR3 in DNA: TGTGCCAGCAGCTATAGTGCAACTAATGAAAAACTGTTTTTT.